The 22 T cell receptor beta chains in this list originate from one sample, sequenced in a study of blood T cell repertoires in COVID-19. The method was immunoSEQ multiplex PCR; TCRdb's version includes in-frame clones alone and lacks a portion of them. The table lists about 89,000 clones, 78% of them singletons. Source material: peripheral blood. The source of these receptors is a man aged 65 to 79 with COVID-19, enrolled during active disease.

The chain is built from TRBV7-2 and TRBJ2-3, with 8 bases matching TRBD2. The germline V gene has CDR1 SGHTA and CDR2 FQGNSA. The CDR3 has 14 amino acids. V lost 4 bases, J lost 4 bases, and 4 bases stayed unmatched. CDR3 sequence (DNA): TGTGCCAGCAGCTCCCAGCGGGGGCCAGATACGCAGTATTTT. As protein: CASSSQRGPDTQYF.

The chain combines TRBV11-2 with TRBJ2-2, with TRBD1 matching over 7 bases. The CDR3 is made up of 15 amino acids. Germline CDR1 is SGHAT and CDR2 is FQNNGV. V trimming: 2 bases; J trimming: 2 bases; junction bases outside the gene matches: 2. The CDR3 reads CASSLKGANTGELFF. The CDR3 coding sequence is TGTGCCAGCAGCTTAAAGGGGGCCAACACCGGGGAGCTGTTTTTT.

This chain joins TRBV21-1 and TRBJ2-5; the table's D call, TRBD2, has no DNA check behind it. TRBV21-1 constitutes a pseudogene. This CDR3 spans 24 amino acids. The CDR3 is CASSKEERPDQVTRTLILEETQYF. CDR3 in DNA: TGTGCCAGCAGCAAAGAGGAACGGCCGGACCAGGTCACACGAACCTTAATACTAGAAGAGACCCAGTACTTC.

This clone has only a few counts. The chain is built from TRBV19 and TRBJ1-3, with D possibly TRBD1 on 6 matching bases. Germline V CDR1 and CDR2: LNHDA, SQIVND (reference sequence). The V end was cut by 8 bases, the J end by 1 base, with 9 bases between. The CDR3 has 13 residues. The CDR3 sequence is CASATGSGNTIYF. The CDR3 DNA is TGTGCCAGTGCGACAGGATCTGGAAACACCATATATTTT.

CDR3 sequence: CASSPLVTDNEQFF. DNA of the CDR3: TGTGCCAGCTCACCTCTAGTAACCGACAATGAGCAGTTCTTC. The rearrangement joins TRBV18 to TRBJ2-1; D ambiguous. There are 14 residues in the CDR3. Looked up from germline, CDR1 is KGHSH and CDR2 is LQKENI. V lost 3 bases and J lost 5, with 11 bases in between.

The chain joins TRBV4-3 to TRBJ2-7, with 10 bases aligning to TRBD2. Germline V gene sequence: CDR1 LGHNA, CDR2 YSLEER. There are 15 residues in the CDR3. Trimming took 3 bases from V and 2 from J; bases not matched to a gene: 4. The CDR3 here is CASSHRLAGTYEQYF. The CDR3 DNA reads TGCGCCAGCAGCCATAGACTAGCGGGTACCTACGAGCAGTACTTC.

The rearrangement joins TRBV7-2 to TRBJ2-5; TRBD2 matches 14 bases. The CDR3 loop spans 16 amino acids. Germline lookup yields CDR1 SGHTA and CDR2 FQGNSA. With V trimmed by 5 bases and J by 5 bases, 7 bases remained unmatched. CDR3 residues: CASSLTSGRAWETQYF. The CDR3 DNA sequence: TGTGCCAGCAGCCTGACTAGCGGGAGGGCCTGGGAGACCCAGTACTTC.

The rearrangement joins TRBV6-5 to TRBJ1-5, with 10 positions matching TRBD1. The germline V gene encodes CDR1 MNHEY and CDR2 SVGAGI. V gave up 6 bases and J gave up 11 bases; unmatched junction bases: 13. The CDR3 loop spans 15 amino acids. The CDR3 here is CASSALGQGRMAQHF. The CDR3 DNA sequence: TGTGCCAGCAGCGCCCTGGGACAGGGGAGGATGGCCCAGCATTTT.

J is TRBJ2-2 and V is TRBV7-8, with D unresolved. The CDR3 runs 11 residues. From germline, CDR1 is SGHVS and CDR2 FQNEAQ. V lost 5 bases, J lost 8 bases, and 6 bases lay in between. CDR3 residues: CASSPRGELFF. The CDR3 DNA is TGTGCCAGCAGCCCCCGGGGGGAGCTGTTTTTT.

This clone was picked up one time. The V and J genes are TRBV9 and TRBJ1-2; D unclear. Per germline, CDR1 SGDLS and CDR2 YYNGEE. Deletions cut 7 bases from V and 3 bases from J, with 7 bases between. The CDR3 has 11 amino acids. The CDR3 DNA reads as TGTGCCAGCGCCCGGGACTATGGCTACACCTTC. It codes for CASARDYGYTF.

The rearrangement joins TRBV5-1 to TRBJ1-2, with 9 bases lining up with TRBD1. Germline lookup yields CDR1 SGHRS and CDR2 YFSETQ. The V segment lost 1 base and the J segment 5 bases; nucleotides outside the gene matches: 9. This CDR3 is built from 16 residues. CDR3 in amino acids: CASSLSGTGRRYGYTF. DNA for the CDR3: TGCGCCAGCAGCTTGTCAGGGACAGGGCGAAGGTATGGCTACACCTTC.

CDR3 sequence (DNA): TGCGCCAGCAGCTTCGGAGGGTTGGGGACGGGCTATGGCTACACCTTC. The encoded protein is CASSFGGLGTGYGYTF. The rearrangement uses TRBV5-1 and TRBJ1-2; TRBD1 might be the D (5 bases). CDR1 SGHRS and CDR2 YFSETQ come from the germline V gene. CDR3 length: 16 residues. With 2 bases removed from V and 4 bases from J, the gap between germline ends came to 18 bases.

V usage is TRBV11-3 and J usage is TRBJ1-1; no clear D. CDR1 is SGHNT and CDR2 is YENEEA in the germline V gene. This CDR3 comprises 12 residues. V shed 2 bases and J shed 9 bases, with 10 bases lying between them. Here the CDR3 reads CASSLRLRQAFF. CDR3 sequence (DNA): TGTGCCAGCAGCTTAAGATTGCGTCAAGCTTTCTTT.

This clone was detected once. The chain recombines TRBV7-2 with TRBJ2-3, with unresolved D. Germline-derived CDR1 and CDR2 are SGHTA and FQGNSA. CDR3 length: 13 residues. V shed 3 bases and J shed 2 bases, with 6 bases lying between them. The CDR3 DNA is TGTGCCAGCAGCTTCCTAAACACAGATACGCAGTATTTT. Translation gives CASSFLNTDTQYF.

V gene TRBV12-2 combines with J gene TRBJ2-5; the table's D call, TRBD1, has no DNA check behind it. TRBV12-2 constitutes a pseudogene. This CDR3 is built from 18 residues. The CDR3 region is CASRPNGRDSKAGETQYF. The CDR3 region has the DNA TGTGCAAGTCGCCCCAACGGCCGAGACAGCAAGGCCGGGGAGACCCAGTACTTC.

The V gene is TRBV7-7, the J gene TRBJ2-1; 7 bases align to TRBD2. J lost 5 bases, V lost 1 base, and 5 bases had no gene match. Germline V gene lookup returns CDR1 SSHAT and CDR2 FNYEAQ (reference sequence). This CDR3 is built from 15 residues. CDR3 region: CASSLGAGRDNEQFF. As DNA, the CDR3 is TGTGCCAGCAGCTTAGGAGCGGGAAGGGACAATGAGCAGTTCTTC.

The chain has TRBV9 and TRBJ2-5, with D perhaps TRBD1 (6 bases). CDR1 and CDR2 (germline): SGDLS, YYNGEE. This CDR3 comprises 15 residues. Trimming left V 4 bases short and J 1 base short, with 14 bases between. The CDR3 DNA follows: TGTGCCAGCAGCCCTAGGGGACACTTCCAAGAGACCCAGTACTTC. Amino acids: CASSPRGHFQETQYF.

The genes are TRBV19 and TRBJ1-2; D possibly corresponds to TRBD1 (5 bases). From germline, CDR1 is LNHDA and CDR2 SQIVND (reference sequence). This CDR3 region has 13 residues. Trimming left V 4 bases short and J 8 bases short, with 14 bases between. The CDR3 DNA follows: TGTGCCAGTAGTACCTCAGGGTTAAAAGGCTACACCTTC. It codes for CASSTSGLKGYTF.

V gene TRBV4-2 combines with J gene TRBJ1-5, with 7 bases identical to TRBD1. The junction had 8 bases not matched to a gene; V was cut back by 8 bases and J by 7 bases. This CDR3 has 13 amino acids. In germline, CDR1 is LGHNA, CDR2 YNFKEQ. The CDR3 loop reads CASVRQGGQPQHF. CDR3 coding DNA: TGTGCCAGCGTTCGACAGGGAGGCCAGCCCCAGCATTTT.

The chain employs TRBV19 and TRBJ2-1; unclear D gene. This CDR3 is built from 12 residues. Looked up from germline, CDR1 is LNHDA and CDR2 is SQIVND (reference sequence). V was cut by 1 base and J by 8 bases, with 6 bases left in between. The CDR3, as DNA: TGTGCCAGTAGTATAGGGGCCTATGAGCAGTTCTTC. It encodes CASSIGAYEQFF.

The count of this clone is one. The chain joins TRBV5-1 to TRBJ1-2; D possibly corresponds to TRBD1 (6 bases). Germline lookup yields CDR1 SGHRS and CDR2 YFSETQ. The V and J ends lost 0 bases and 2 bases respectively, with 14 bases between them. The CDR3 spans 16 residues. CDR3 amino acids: CASSLALTGTNYGYTF. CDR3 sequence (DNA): TGCGCCAGCAGCTTGGCCCTTACAGGGACAAACTATGGCTACACCTTC. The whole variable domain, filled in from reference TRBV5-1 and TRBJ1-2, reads KAGVTQTPRYLIKTRGQQVTLSCSPISGHRSVSWYQQTPGQGLQFLFEYFSETQRNKGNFPGRFSGRQFSNSRSEMNVSTLELGDSALYLCASSLALTGTNYGYTFGSGTRLTVV.

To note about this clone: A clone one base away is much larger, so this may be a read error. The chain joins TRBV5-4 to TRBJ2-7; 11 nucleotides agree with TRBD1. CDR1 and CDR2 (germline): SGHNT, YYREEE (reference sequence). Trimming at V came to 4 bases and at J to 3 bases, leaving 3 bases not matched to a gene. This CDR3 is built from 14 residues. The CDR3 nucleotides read TGTGCCAGCAGCCCCGGGACAGGGGGCTACGAGCAGTACTTC. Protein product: CASSPGTGGYEQYF.